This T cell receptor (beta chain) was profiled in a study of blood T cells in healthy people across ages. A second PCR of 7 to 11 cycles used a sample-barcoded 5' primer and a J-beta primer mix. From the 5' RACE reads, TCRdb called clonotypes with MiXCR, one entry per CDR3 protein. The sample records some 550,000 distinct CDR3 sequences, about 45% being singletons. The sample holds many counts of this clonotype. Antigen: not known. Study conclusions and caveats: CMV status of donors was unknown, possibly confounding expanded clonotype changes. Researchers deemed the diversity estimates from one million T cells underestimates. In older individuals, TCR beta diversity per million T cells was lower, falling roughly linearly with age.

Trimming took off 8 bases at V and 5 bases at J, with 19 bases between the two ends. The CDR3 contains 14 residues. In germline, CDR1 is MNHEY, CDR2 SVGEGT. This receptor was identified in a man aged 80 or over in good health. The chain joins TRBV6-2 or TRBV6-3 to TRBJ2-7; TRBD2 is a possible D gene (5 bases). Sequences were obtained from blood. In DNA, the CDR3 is TGTGCCAGCTCCTCGGGGTCCAGTTTCGACGAGCAGTACTTC. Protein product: CASSSGSSFDEQYF.